This section outlines one T cell receptor (beta chain) sequence together with its context. The junction and the germline gene differ at one end; a read error may be behind it. The data stem from a study of T cells in tumors after PD-1 blockade. Study-level background: No patient had prior checkpoint blockade, systemic immunosuppression, or radiotherapy within 4 weeks. Daily vismodegib 150 mg continued in a subset of anti-PD-1-treated patients.

Clones were read by immunoSEQ multiplex PCR, and TCRdb kept only the in-frame ones, dropping some. Here the sample spans approximately 35,000 clones, about 77% being singletons. The germline gives CDR1 ENHRY, CDR2 SYGVKD. The CDR3 is made up of 12 amino acids. The chain has TRBV10-3 and TRBJ1-2, with D hard to call. This TCR came from a human donor with basal cell carcinoma. Sample: PBMCs, taken before anti-PD-1 treatment. The DNA of the CDR3 is TGTGCCATCAGTGAGTCAAACTCTGGCTACACCTTC. This codes for CAISESNSGYTF.